Presented here are 30 T cell receptor beta chains from one specimen sequenced in a study of cytomegalovirus exposure and HLA in healthy donors. The repertoire was sequenced with immunoSEQ multiplex PCR; TCRdb's copy has only in-frame clones and lacks some. Here the sample spans 150,000 to 250,000 clones, roughly 84% being singletons. Sequenced: PBMCs. The receptors were sampled from a woman in her twenties or thirties in good health and CMV-seropositive.

The V and J genes are TRBV29-1 and TRBJ1-5; unclear D gene. Trimming left V 4 bases short and J 3 bases short, with 7 bases between. The CDR3 consists of 12 residues. In germline, CDR1 is SQVTM, CDR2 ANQGSEA. The CDR3 loop reads CSVGYSNQPQHF. Here the CDR3 DNA reads TGCAGCGTTGGGTACTCCAATCAGCCCCAGCATTTT. Based on the CDR3 plus reference TRBV29-1 and TRBJ1-5, the full variable domain is SAVISQKPSRDICQRGTSLTIQCQVDSQVTMMFWYRQQPGQSLTLIATANQGSEATYESGFVIDKFPISRPNLTFSTLTVSNMSPEDSSIYLCSVGYSNQPQHFGDGTRLSIL.

The CDR3 reads CASSLGLAGVPENEQFF. CDR3 DNA: TGTGCCAGCAGCTTAGGATTAGCGGGAGTGCCGGAAAATGAGCAGTTCTTC. The genes are TRBV11-3 and TRBJ2-1; TRBD2 matches 9 bases. The junction had 11 bases not matched to a gene; V was cut back by 1 base and J by 7 bases. Per germline, CDR1 SGHNT and CDR2 YENEEA. The CDR3 spans 17 residues. The full variable domain, in which reference TRBV11-3 and TRBJ2-1 provide the parts outside the CDR3, is EAGVVQSPRYKIIEKKQPVAFWCNPISGHNTLYWYLQNLGQGPELLIRYENEEAVDDSQLPKDRFSAERLKGVDSTLKIQPAELGDSAVYLCASSLGLAGVPENEQFFGPGTRLTVL.

The chain recombines TRBV27 with TRBJ2-7, with D possibly TRBD1 on 5 matching bases. The germline gives CDR1 MNHEY, CDR2 SMNVEV (reference sequence). V was clipped by 6 bases and J by 1 base, with 10 bases between them. The CDR3 has 13 amino acids. CDR3 amino acids: CASSQGASYEQYF. DNA for the CDR3: TGTGCCAGCAGCCAGGGTGCGTCCTACGAGCAGTACTTC.

The chain combines TRBV5-1 with TRBJ1-1, with no clear D. The length of the CDR3 is 13 residues. Germline CDR1 SGHRS, CDR2 YFSETQ. V gave up 2 bases and J gave up 5 bases, with 10 bases separating them. CDR3 protein: CASSFREGTEAFF. Written as DNA, the CDR3 is TGCGCCAGCAGCTTCCGAGAGGGAACTGAAGCTTTCTTT.

V is TRBV4-2 and J is TRBJ2-1; a possible D gene is TRBD2 (5 bases). The CDR3 has 14 residues. Deletions cut 1 base from V and 10 bases from J, with 14 bases between. Germline-derived CDR1 and CDR2 are LGHNA and YNFKEQ. The CDR3 protein is CASSQGTLGVEQFF. The DNA of the CDR3 is TGTGCCAGCAGCCAAGGAACCCTCGGGGTGGAGCAGTTCTTC.

J is TRBJ2-2 and V is TRBV27; 8 bases line up with TRBD2. The CDR3 covers 15 residues. Losses at the gene ends were 3 bases for V and 2 bases for J; bases not matched to a gene: 2. Germline-derived CDR1 and CDR2 are MNHEY and SMNVEV (reference sequence). CDR3 bases: TGTGCCAGCAGTTTTAGCGGGACTAACACCGGGGAGCTGTTTTTT. Translated, it gives CASSFSGTNTGELFF.

The V call is TRBV9, the J call TRBJ2-1; 9 positions agree with TRBD2. This CDR3 comprises 15 residues. Trimming took 0 bases from V and 8 from J; bases not matched to a gene: 6. Germline CDR1 and CDR2: SGDLS and YYNGEE. The CDR3 nucleotides read TGTGCCAGCAGCGTAGTGGCGGGAGGGCCTCATGAGCAGTTCTTC. Translated, it gives CASSVVAGGPHEQFF.

The V gene is TRBV27, the J gene TRBJ1-1, with no clear D. The CDR3 sequence is 15 residues long. Per the germline V gene, CDR1 is MNHEY and CDR2 is SMNVEV (reference sequence). Deletions cut 6 bases from V and 6 bases from J, with 20 bases between. CDR3 residues: CASSLRGEVRSEAFF. In DNA, the CDR3 is TGTGCCAGCAGCCTACGAGGAGAAGTCCGATCTGAAGCTTTCTTT.

This rearrangement joins TRBV2 to TRBJ2-6, with 7 bases identical to TRBD1. The CDR3 contains 17 residues. Germline V gene sequence: CDR1 SNHLY, CDR2 FYNNEI. V lost 8 bases and J lost 4; bases outside the gene matches: 14. The CDR3 bases are TGTGCCAGCCGATATCCGGTTACAGGGGCAGGGGCCAACGTCCTGACTTTC. It is translated as CASRYPVTGAGANVLTF.

The chain employs TRBV18 and TRBJ1-1; D not resolved. Trimming took 5 bases from V and 8 from J, leaving 15 bases between them. The CDR3 has 13 amino acids. The germline CDR1 and CDR2 sequences are KGHSH and LQKENI. CDR3 residues: CASSSNTGEEAFF. DNA for the CDR3: TGTGCCAGCTCATCTAACACGGGAGAGGAAGCTTTCTTT.

CDR3 amino acids: CASSLDGKLVDQPQHF. CDR3 coding DNA: TGCGCCAGCAGCCTAGACGGCAAACTGGTTGATCAGCCCCAGCATTTT. V and J are TRBV5-1 and TRBJ1-5; D not certain. Germline V CDR1 and CDR2: SGHRS, YFSETQ. Between the trimmed V and J ends, which lost 4 bases and 5 bases, there was a span of 19 bases. This CDR3 has 16 amino acids.

The chain joins TRBV4-2 to TRBJ2-7; TRBD2 aligns across 11 bases. V lost 3 bases, J lost 2 bases, and 9 bases stayed unmatched. Per the germline V gene, CDR1 is LGHNA and CDR2 is YNFKEQ. CDR3 size: 17 residues. CDR3 loop: CASSQDSGTSGTYEQYF. The DNA for the CDR3 is TGTGCCAGCAGCCAGGACTCCGGGACTAGCGGAACCTACGAGCAGTACTTC.

The chain is built from TRBV11-2 and TRBJ2-5, with D uncertain. Deletions cut 0 bases from V and 7 bases from J, with 9 bases between. Germline V gene lookup returns CDR1 SGHAT and CDR2 FQNNGV. This CDR3 comprises 13 residues. DNA for the CDR3: TGTGCCAGCAGCTTAGAAAGCCTCGGGACCCAGTACTTC. Its translation: CASSLESLGTQYF.

This clone has more than one count but fewer than ten. The CDR3 region is CAWSVAGSHYGYTF. CDR3 in DNA: TGTGCCTGGAGTGTAGCAGGGTCGCACTATGGCTACACCTTC. The chain combines TRBV30 with TRBJ1-2, with D perhaps TRBD1 (5 bases). The V end was cut by 0 bases, the J end by 3 bases, with 11 bases between. Germline V gene data show CDR1 as GTSNPN and CDR2 as SVGIG (reference sequence). This CDR3 spans 14 amino acids.

This clone was counted a single time. The V and J genes are TRBV29-1 and TRBJ2-5; maybe TRBD1 (5 bases). Trimming pared 5 bases from V and 5 bases from J, leaving 21 bases between. The CDR3 sequence is 15 residues long. Germline values: CDR1 SQVTM, CDR2 ANQGSEA. CDR3: CSVSPQQGNGETQYF. CDR3 nucleotides: TGCAGCGTTAGCCCTCAGCAGGGAAACGGGGAGACCCAGTACTTC.

The chain employs TRBV27 and TRBJ2-1; D is possibly TRBD2 (5 bases). The CDR3 loop spans 16 amino acids. The germline CDR1 and CDR2 sequences are MNHEY and SMNVEV (reference sequence). Trimming stripped 5 bases from V and 0 bases from J, with 14 bases between. The CDR3, as DNA: TGTGCCAGCAGTCCCCAGTTAGGGAGCTCCTACAATGAGCAGTTCTTC. This gives the protein CASSPQLGSSYNEQFF.

This clone has only a few counts. One junction end does not reproduce the germline sequence, and a read error may be involved. The chain employs TRBV5-1 and TRBJ1-1; D is ambiguous. Germline-derived CDR1 and CDR2 are SGHRS and YFSETQ. CDR3 length equals 13 residues. DNA of the CDR3: TGCGCCAGCAGCTTGGGAGGGAACCCTGAAGCTTTCTTT. Protein: CASSLGGNPEAFF.

The chain uses TRBV25-1 and TRBJ2-7; 7 nucleotides line up with TRBD1. The J segment lost 0 bases and the V segment lost 8 bases, leaving 10 bases of the junction unmatched. The CDR3 loop spans 15 amino acids. Germline V lookup: CDR1 MGHDK, CDR2 SYGVNS. CDR3 region: CASSLGGDPSYEQYF. CDR3 DNA: TGTGCCAGCTCCTTAGGGGGCGATCCCTCCTACGAGCAGTACTTC.

The chain carries TRBV20-1 and TRBJ2-1; D ambiguous. The CDR3 spans 11 residues. With 3 bases removed from V and 10 bases from J, the gap between germline ends came to 10 bases. The germline CDR1 and CDR2 sequences are DFQATT and SNEGSKA (reference sequence). For the CDR3, the DNA is TGCAGTGCTAGGGTCCTTCAGGAGCAGTTCTTC. Translation: CSARVLQEQFF.

The chain combines TRBV2 with TRBJ1-4, with TRBD1 matching over 10 bases. Germline CDR1 reads SNHLY; CDR2 reads FYNNEI. This CDR3 spans 15 amino acids. Trimming cost V 11 bases and J 3 bases; bases outside gene matches: 9. The CDR3 protein is CASTGGVTSNEKLFF. CDR3 bases: TGTGCCTCGACAGGGGGCGTTACTTCTAATGAAAAACTGTTTTTT.

V gene TRBV9 combines with J gene TRBJ2-7; 8 bases line up with TRBD2. CDR3 length equals 15 residues. Per germline, CDR1 SGDLS and CDR2 YYNGEE. V lost 0 bases and J lost 7; bases outside the gene matches: 9. As DNA, the CDR3 is TGTGCCAGCAGCGTAGCAAGCGGGGGAGGTTCGGAGCAGTACTTC. Residues: CASSVASGGGSEQYF.

This chain's CDR3 is CASSSGQGVVSGYTF. CDR3 nucleotide sequence: TGTGCCAGCAGCTCCGGACAGGGGGTTGTCAGTGGCTACACCTTC. The chain has TRBV28 and TRBJ1-2; 10 bases line up with TRBD1. Germline trimming cut 6 bases from V and 7 bases from J; bases unmatched to any gene: 11. CDR3 size: 15 residues. Germline V gives CDR1 MDHEN, CDR2 SYDVKM.

The rearrangement uses TRBV5-1 and TRBJ2-2; 12 bases map to TRBD2. The CDR3 loop spans 13 amino acids. V was clipped by 9 bases and J by 6 bases; unmatched bases: 3. Germline CDR1 and CDR2: SGHRS and YFSETQ. CDR3 nucleotide sequence: TGCGCCACAAGACTAGCGGGAGCCGGGGAGCTGTTTTTT. It codes for CATRLAGAGELFF.

The chain recombines TRBV7-2 with TRBJ1-4; D may be TRBD1 (5 bases). CDR3 length: 11 residues. V was pared by 2 bases and J by 10 bases, with 5 bases between. Germline CDR1 SGHTA, CDR2 FQGNSA. CDR3 protein: CASSLQGKLFF. CDR3 DNA sequence: TGTGCCAGCAGCTTACAGGGAAAACTGTTTTTT.

The chain carries TRBV5-1 and TRBJ2-1; 7 positions agree with TRBD1. CDR1 and CDR2 from the germline V gene are SGHRS and YFSETQ. The CDR3 is 12 residues long. The V segment lost 9 bases and the J segment 7 bases; nucleotides outside the gene matches: 7. CDR3 nucleotide sequence: TGCGCCACTTCGGACAGGATTAATGAGCAGTTCTTC. Its translation is CATSDRINEQFF.

This clone was counted a few times. The gene calls are TRBV6-6 and TRBJ2-7; D perhaps matches TRBD1 (5 bases). CDR1 is MNHNY, CDR2 SVGAGI, per germline (reference sequence). This CDR3 comprises 12 residues. Trimming took 3 bases from V and 5 from J, leaving 8 bases between them. The CDR3 protein is CASSYRGNEQYF. CDR3 bases: TGTGCCAGCAGTTATAGGGGTAACGAGCAGTACTTC.

This chain uses TRBV28 with TRBJ1-2; maybe TRBD1 (6 bases). The germline V gene encodes CDR1 MDHEN and CDR2 SYDVKM. V lost 8 bases and J 2 bases, leaving 9 bases between the germline ends. This CDR3 has 12 amino acids. Here the CDR3 DNA reads TGTGCCAGCTTCAGGGGAAACTATGGCTACACCTTC. Translating gives CASFRGNYGYTF.

This clone has a handful of counts. The chain has TRBV7-9 and TRBJ1-1; 8 nucleotides match TRBD1. The CDR3 is 14 residues long. V dropped 5 bases and J dropped 1; count of bases not matched to a gene: 3. Germline V lookup: CDR1 SEHNR, CDR2 FQNEAQ (reference sequence). For the CDR3, the DNA is TGTGCCAGCAGCAAGGGACAGGCGAACACTGAAGCTTTCTTT. Translating gives CASSKGQANTEAFF. The full variable domain, completed using reference TRBV7-9 and TRBJ1-1, is DTGVSQNPRHKITKRGQNVTFRCDPISEHNRLYWYRQTLGQGPEFLTYFQNEAQLEKSRLLSDRFSAERPKGSFSTLEIQRTEQGDSAMYLCASSKGQANTEAFFGQGTRLTVV.

This clone appeared a few times. The CDR3 nucleotides read TGTGCCAGCAGCTTAGGCGCCCATGGCTACACCTTC. Translated, it gives CASSLGAHGYTF. J is TRBJ1-2 and V is TRBV7-9; no clear D gene. This CDR3 is 12 amino acids long. Germline CDR1 SEHNR, CDR2 FQNEAQ (reference sequence). The V end lost 1 base, the J end lost 6 bases, and 6 bases lay between the germline ends. Together with reference TRBV7-9 and TRBJ1-2, the CDR3 gives the full variable domain: DTGVSQNPRHKITKRGQNVTFRCDPISEHNRLYWYRQTLGQGPEFLTYFQNEAQLEKSRLLSDRFSAERPKGSFSTLEIQRTEQGDSAMYLCASSLGAHGYTFGSGTRLTVV.

V gene TRBV9 combines with J gene TRBJ2-3, with 8 bases matching TRBD2. Germline V gives CDR1 SGDLS, CDR2 YYNGEE. V lost 0 bases and J lost 0; bases outside the gene matches: 6. This CDR3 contains 17 residues. In DNA form, the CDR3 reads TGTGCCAGCAGCGTAGAGGTGACTAGCGACAGCACAGATACGCAGTATTTT. This encodes CASSVEVTSDSTDTQYF. The whole variable domain, remainder taken from reference TRBV9 and TRBJ2-3, is DSGVTQTPKHLITATGQRVTLRCSPRSGDLSVYWYQQSLDQGLQFLIQYYNGEERAKGNILERFSAQQFPDLHSELNLSSLELGDSALYFCASSVEVTSDSTDTQYFGPGTRLTVL.